This TCR beta chain derives from a study of blood T cell repertoires in COVID-19. Clones were sequenced by immunoSEQ multiplex PCR, and TCRdb holds only the in-frame ones, with some missing. The sample includes some 190,000 clones, 75% to 90% of them seen just once. CDR3 size: 15 residues. The germline CDR1 and CDR2 sequences are SNHLY and FYNNEI. The V gene lost 4 bases and the J gene lost 8 bases, with 20 bases spanning the gap. The source is a middle-aged woman with acute COVID-19. The sample comprised PBMCs or T cells enriched from blood (not recorded which). This chain joins TRBV2 and TRBJ1-1; no reliable D call. CDR3 residues: CASSGRRLGGSEAFF. The DNA for the CDR3 is TGTGCCAGCAGTGGGCGGAGACTGGGAGGATCGGAAGCTTTCTTT.